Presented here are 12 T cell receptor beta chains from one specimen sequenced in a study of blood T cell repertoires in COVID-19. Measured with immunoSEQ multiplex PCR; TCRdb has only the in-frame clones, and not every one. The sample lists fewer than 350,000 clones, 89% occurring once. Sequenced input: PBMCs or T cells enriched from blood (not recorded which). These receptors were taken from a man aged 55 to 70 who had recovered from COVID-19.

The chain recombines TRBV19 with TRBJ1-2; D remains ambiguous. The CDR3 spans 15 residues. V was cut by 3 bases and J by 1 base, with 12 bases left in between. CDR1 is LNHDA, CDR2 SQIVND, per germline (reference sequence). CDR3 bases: TGTGCCAGTAGTATGCCCGGCGGGTTTAACTATGGCTACACCTTC. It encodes CASSMPGGFNYGYTF.

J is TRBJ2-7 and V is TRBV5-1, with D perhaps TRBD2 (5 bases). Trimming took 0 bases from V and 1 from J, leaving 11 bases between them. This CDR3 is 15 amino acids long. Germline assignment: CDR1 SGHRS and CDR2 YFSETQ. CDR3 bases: TGCGCCAGCAGCTTGGGAGGGAGTTCTTCCTACGAGCAGTACTTC. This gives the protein CASSLGGSSSYEQYF.

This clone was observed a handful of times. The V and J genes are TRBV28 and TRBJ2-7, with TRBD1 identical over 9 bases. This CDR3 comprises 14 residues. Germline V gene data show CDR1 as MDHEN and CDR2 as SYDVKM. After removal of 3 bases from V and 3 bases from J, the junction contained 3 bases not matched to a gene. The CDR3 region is CASSFPGQGYEQYF. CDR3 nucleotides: TGTGCCAGCAGTTTTCCGGGACAGGGCTACGAGCAGTACTTC.

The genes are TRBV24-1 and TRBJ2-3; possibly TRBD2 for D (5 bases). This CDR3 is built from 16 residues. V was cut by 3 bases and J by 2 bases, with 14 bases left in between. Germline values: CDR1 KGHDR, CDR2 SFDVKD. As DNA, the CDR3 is TGTGCCACCAGTGATAGCGGACGGCCAAACACAGATACGCAGTATTTT. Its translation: CATSDSGRPNTDTQYF.

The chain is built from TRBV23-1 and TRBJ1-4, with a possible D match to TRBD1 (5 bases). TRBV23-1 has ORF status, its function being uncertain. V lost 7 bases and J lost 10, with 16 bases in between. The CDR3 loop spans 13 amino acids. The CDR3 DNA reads TGCGCCAGCACCGGGGGTGGAGTGGGAAAACTGTTTTTT. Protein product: CASTGGGVGKLFF.

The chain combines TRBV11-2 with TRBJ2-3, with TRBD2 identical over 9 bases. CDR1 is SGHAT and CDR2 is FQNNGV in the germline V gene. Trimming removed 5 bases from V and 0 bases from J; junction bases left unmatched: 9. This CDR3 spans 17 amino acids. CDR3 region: CASSRPSTSGSTDTQYF. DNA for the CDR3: TGTGCCAGCAGCCGTCCATCGACTAGCGGTAGCACAGATACGCAGTATTTT.

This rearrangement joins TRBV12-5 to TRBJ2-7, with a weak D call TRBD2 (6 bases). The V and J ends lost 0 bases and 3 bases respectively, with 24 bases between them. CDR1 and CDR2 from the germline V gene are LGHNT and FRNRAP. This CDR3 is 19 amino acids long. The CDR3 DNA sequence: TGTGCTAGTGGTTTGGTAAGGCAGGGTGGACTATCCCACTACTACGAGCAGTACTTC. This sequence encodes CASGLVRQGGLSHYYEQYF.

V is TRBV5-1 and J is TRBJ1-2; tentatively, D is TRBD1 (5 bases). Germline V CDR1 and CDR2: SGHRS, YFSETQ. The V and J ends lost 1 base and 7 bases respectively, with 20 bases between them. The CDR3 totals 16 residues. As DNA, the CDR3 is TGCGCCAGCAGCTTGAGTCAGGACACCCTTTCGGGTGGCTACACCTTC. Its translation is CASSLSQDTLSGGYTF.

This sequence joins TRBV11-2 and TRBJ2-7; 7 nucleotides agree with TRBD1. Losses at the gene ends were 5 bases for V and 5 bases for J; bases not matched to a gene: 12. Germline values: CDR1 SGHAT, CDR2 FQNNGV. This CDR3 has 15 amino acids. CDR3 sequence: CASSPATGRVDEQYF. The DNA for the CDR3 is TGTGCCAGCAGCCCCGCGACAGGGCGGGTCGACGAGCAGTACTTC.

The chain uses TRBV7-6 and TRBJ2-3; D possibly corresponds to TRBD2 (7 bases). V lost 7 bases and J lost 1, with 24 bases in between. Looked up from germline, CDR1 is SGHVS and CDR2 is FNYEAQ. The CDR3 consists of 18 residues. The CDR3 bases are TGTGCCAGCACCCGAGGGGGGGTAGCGGGCGTGGGCACAGATACGCAGTATTTT. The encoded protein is CASTRGGVAGVGTDTQYF.

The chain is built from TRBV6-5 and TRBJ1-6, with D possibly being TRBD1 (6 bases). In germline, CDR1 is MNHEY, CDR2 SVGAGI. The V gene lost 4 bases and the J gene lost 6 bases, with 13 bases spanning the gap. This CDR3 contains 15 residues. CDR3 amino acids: CASSSPGQTNSPLHF. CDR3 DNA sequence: TGTGCCAGCAGTTCCCCGGGACAAACTAATTCACCCCTCCACTTT.

CDR3 protein: CASSLHLALNTGELFF. The CDR3 nucleotides read TGTGCCAGCAGCTTACATCTGGCCCTGAACACCGGGGAGCTGTTTTTT. V is TRBV7-6 and J is TRBJ2-2; D ambiguous. V was cut by 2 bases and J by 1 base, with 11 bases left in between. Germline CDR1 reads SGHVS; CDR2 reads FNYEAQ. CDR3 length: 16 amino acids.